This TCR beta chain was captured by sequencing in a study of blood T cell repertoires in COVID-19 (dated by TCRdb to the early 2020s). Broadly, across the study: The collaborator samples originated in the United States, Italy and Spain and spanned the acute and convalescent phases of COVID-19. Where HLA class I and class II types were available, the types were taken from metadata supplied by the sample provider, not from assay-based typing. Deeply sampled blood TCRbeta repertoires from subjects exposed to, actively infected with, or recovered from COVID-19 were included in the dataset. The repertoires were released in a freely available public database intended as a resource for research on the immune response to SARS-CoV-2. Nearly every sample came with metadata listing a de-identified subject ID, COVID-19 status, age in years and sex. Samples were obtained from the ongoing ImmuneRACE study (first 160 participants) and from 950 to 1,500 subjects provided by 6 global collaborators. The material from the prospective study consisted of cDNA or gDNA derived from T cells, B-cell-depleted T cells, or PBMCs.

The CDR3 has 13 amino acids, counting the end cysteine and phenylalanine. The retained sequence is limited to the CDR3, 39 bases, with the frame set at the first base. Deletion took 2 bases off V and 11 bases off J, with a span of 13 bases between the germline ends. CDR1 and CDR2 are drawn from the germline V gene: MNHEY, SVGAGI. The study at large found these results: The amount of clinical and demographic metadata varied by source and participant and was provided uncurated.

TCRbeta CDR3 regions were amplified from genomic DNA by means of the immunoSEQ Assay, a bias-controlled multiplex PCR. The source study handled its data this way. Within the assay, amplification of reference gene primers was used to estimate how many nucleated cells each sample contained. Sequence reads were collapsed and filtered to measure the absolute abundance of every unique TCRbeta CDR3 rearrangement. For each sample, productive Simpson clonality was calculated as the square root of Simpson's diversity index across productive rearrangements. TCRdb limited this immuneACCESS table to in-frame rearrangements with V and J called. A share of clones is missing; checked studies link under half to unresolved V genes, and the rest is unexplained. The DNA gave D and trimming, while V, J and clone size come from that table. For this sample there are approximately 170,000 clones; roughly 84% appear just once. The ten largest clonotypes hold under 7.5% of the sample.

At one collaborating source in Seattle, patients were enrolled during active infection and were followed longitudinally through the course of disease. The collaborating institutions used their own protocols to collect whole blood in K2EDTA tubes. For TCRbeta analysis, collaborators shipped samples in one of three forms: frozen whole blood, isolated PBMCs, or DNA extracted from either of those sample types. The table lists this clone with a count of one. Its antigen specificity is not known. Base quality data are lacking; no much larger clone is found one base away. The chain uses TRBV6-5 and TRBJ1-5; no D gene call is confident. This sequence was found in a man older than 75 with COVID-19, enrolled during active disease. Sequencing was performed on peripheral blood. The CDR3 in this case is CASSYKGFGAQHF. The DNA is TGTGCCAGCAGTTACAAAGGGTTCGGGGCCCAGCATTTT.